This passage covers 25 T cell receptor beta chains from one sample sequenced in a study of blood T cell repertoires in COVID-19. Generated by immunoSEQ multiplex PCR, the TCRdb table keeps only in-frame clones and is missing some. The sample records roughly 170,000 clones, around four fifths being singletons. Sequencing input: PBMCs or T cells enriched from blood (not recorded which). The receptors stem from a woman aged 45-65 years in a cohort exposed to, infected with or recovered from COVID-19 (not recorded which).

This rearrangement joins TRBV5-4 to TRBJ1-4, with 7 bases aligning to TRBD1. J lost 5 bases, V lost 1 base, and 2 bases had no gene match. CDR3 length: 14 amino acids. Germline loops: CDR1 SGHNT, CDR2 YYREEE (reference sequence). The CDR3 is CASSLSGGNEKLFF. As DNA, the CDR3 is TGTGCCAGCAGCTTGTCAGGGGGGAATGAAAAACTGTTTTTT.

The J gene is TRBJ1-4, the V gene TRBV5-4; 8 bases are shared with TRBD1. This CDR3 is 15 amino acids long. V was clipped by 4 bases and J by 4 bases; unmatched bases: 6. Per germline, CDR1 SGHNT and CDR2 YYREEE (reference sequence). This CDR3 is CASSTNRGVNEKLFF. The CDR3 DNA sequence: TGTGCCAGCAGCACCAACAGGGGGGTTAATGAAAAACTGTTTTTT.

The gene calls are TRBV3-1 (or the pseudogene TRBV3-2) and TRBJ1-1; D remains unclear. The CDR3 is made up of 13 amino acids. Germline CDR1 is LGHDT and CDR2 is YNNKEL (reference sequence). V was trimmed by 3 bases and J by 11 bases, leaving 16 bases between them. This chain's CDR3 is CASSHKKVGKAFF. The DNA for the CDR3 is TGTGCCAGCAGCCACAAGAAGGTCGGGAAGGCTTTCTTT.

The rearrangement joins TRBV27 to TRBJ1-2, with 9 bases matching TRBD1. The CDR3 consists of 14 residues. With V trimmed by 4 bases and J by 7 bases, 7 bases remained unmatched. The V gene's germline CDR1 is MNHEY and CDR2 SMNVEV (reference sequence). DNA for the CDR3: TGTGCCAGCAGTTCAACAGGGGGCGCCGGTGGCTACACCTTC. As protein: CASSSTGGAGGYTF.

J is TRBJ2-2 and V is TRBV9; 7 nucleotides line up with TRBD2. V shed 0 bases and J 4 bases; nucleotides not matched to a gene: 9. Germline V gene data show CDR1 as SGDLS and CDR2 as YYNGEE. The CDR3 spans 17 residues. The CDR3 bases are TGTGCCAGCAGCGTAGAAGGCAGCGGGGCGATCACCGGGGAGCTGTTTTTT. It is translated as CASSVEGSGAITGELFF.

The rearrangement joins TRBV6-6 to TRBJ1-5, with 7 bases lining up with TRBD1. There are 17 residues in the CDR3. Germline CDR1 reads MNHNY; CDR2 reads SVGAGI (reference sequence). V dropped 5 bases and J dropped 1; count of bases not matched to a gene: 11. CDR3: CASSRRWTGLSNQPQHF. DNA for the CDR3: TGTGCCAGCAGTCGACGTTGGACAGGACTGAGCAATCAGCCCCAGCATTTT.

V gene TRBV3-1 (or the pseudogene TRBV3-2) combines with J gene TRBJ1-6; D is possibly TRBD1 (5 bases). The CDR3 is 16 residues long. V dropped 0 bases and J dropped 16 bases, with 22 bases sitting between them. The germline gives CDR1 LGHDT, CDR2 YNNKEL (reference sequence). The CDR3 loop is CASSQEAPRSPRGLHF. In nucleotides, the CDR3 is TGTGCCAGCAGCCAAGAGGCTCCGAGATCGCCTCGGGGGCTCCACTTT.

This rearrangement joins TRBV24-1 to TRBJ2-1, with a weak D call TRBD1 (5 bases). Germline loops: CDR1 KGHDR, CDR2 SFDVKD. This CDR3 contains 19 residues. Trimming took 3 bases from V and 0 from J, leaving 20 bases between them. The DNA of the CDR3 is TGTGCCACCAGTGATACGCCATGGGCAGGGAAAAGCTCCTACAATGAGCAGTTCTTC. This gives the protein CATSDTPWAGKSSYNEQFF.

The rearrangement uses TRBV7-9 and TRBJ2-3, with a tentative D call TRBD2 (5 bases). V gave up 5 bases and J gave up 0 bases, with 9 bases separating them. The germline V gene has CDR1 SEHNR and CDR2 FQNEAQ (reference sequence). This CDR3 has 14 amino acids. DNA of the CDR3: TGTGCCAGCAGCCGGACTCTAAGCACAGATACGCAGTATTTT. It is translated as CASSRTLSTDTQYF.

With regard to this clone: The sample has other DNA sequences that encode this CDR3 too. The chain recombines TRBV2 with TRBJ1-5, with no clear D. Trimming left V 6 bases short and J 1 base short, with 10 bases between. CDR1 is SNHLY and CDR2 is FYNNEI in the germline V gene. The CDR3 loop spans 14 amino acids. CDR3 in DNA: TGTGCCAGCAGAGAGAGGGTAAGCAATCAGCCCCAGCATTTT. It encodes CASRERVSNQPQHF.

This chain joins TRBV5-4 and TRBJ1-3; no reliable D call. CDR3 size: 15 residues. The V end lost 0 bases, the J end lost 3 bases, and 10 bases lay between the germline ends. Germline V gene sequence: CDR1 SGHNT, CDR2 YYREEE (reference sequence). CDR3 in DNA: TGTGCCAGCAGCTTGGACGGGTTCGGTGGAAACACCATATATTTT. It is translated as CASSLDGFGGNTIYF.

There are a few counts of this clone. The chain has TRBV9 and TRBJ1-3; 8 bases agree with TRBD1. There are 18 residues in the CDR3. Germline V CDR1 and CDR2: SGDLS, YYNGEE. Trimming at V came to 3 bases and at J to 0 bases, leaving 11 bases not matched to a gene. CDR3: CASSARDRPQISGNTIYF. The DNA of the CDR3 is TGTGCCAGCAGCGCCCGGGACAGGCCACAGATCTCTGGAAACACCATATATTTT.

The gene calls are TRBV19 and TRBJ2-6; a weak D match, TRBD1 (5 bases). The CDR3 covers 17 residues. Germline V gene sequence: CDR1 LNHDA, CDR2 SQIVND (reference sequence). V was pared by 10 bases and J by 0 bases, with 19 bases between. Written as DNA, the CDR3 is TGTGCCACCAACATGGGCAGGGTTCGCTCTGGGGCCAACGTCCTGACTTTC. Its translation is CATNMGRVRSGANVLTF.

The chain links TRBV24-1 to TRBJ2-2; D is perhaps TRBD1 (6 bases). The CDR3 length is 16 residues. CDR1 is KGHDR and CDR2 is SFDVKD in the germline V gene. With 3 bases removed from V and 3 bases from J, the gap between germline ends came to 13 bases. CDR3: CATSDTQGLDTGELFF. Here the CDR3 DNA reads TGTGCCACCAGTGATACACAGGGTTTGGACACCGGGGAGCTGTTTTTT.

The chain carries TRBV28 and TRBJ1-4, with 7 positions matching TRBD1. Losses at the gene ends were 1 base for V and 8 bases for J; bases not matched to a gene: 16. CDR3 size: 18 residues. CDR1 is MDHEN and CDR2 is SYDVKM in the germline V gene. CDR3 DNA: TGTGCCAGCAGTTTATATGATCCGGCGAGGGGGCTAAAAGAAAAACTGTTTTTT. Protein sequence: CASSLYDPARGLKEKLFF.

The J gene is TRBJ2-7, the V gene TRBV9, with D possibly matching TRBD2 (5 bases). Trimming shortened V by 0 bases and J by 6 bases, and 16 bases separated the two germline ends. The CDR3 spans 15 residues. Germline CDR1 and CDR2: SGDLS and YYNGEE. CDR3 in DNA: TGTGCCAGCAGCGTAGAGACTACACGGGCGGGCGAGCAGTACTTC. Translating gives CASSVETTRAGEQYF.

The chain uses TRBV28 and TRBJ2-7; 10 bases agree with TRBD1. Germline assignment: CDR1 MDHEN and CDR2 SYDVKM. The CDR3 runs 13 residues. Germline trimming cut 8 bases from V and 2 bases from J; bases unmatched to any gene: 3. CDR3 sequence (DNA): TGTGCCAGCCGGGGACAGGGGACCTACGAGCAGTACTTC. This gives the protein CASRGQGTYEQYF.

V is TRBV27 and J is TRBJ2-1; 8 bases map to TRBD2. Looked up from germline, CDR1 is MNHEY and CDR2 is SMNVEV (reference sequence). The length of the CDR3 is 15 residues. The V gene end was trimmed by 4 bases and the J gene end by 3 bases; junction bases not matched to a gene: 5. CDR3 sequence (DNA): TGTGCCAGCAGTTGGCGAGCGGGGGACTACAATGAGCAGTTCTTC. Residues: CASSWRAGDYNEQFF.

The rearrangement uses TRBV19 and TRBJ2-2, with D perhaps matching TRBD1 (6 bases). V was clipped by 6 bases and J by 1 base, with 9 bases between them. This CDR3 spans 14 amino acids. Germline V gives CDR1 LNHDA, CDR2 SQIVND (reference sequence). The chain's CDR3 is CASRLQGNTGELFF. The CDR3 DNA follows: TGTGCCAGTAGGTTACAGGGGAACACCGGGGAGCTGTTTTTT. The whole variable domain, remainder taken from reference TRBV19 and TRBJ2-2, is DGGITQSPKYLFRKEGQNVTLSCEQNLNHDAMYWYRQDPGQGLRLIYYSQIVNDFQKGDIAEGYSVSREKKESFPLTVTSAQKNPTAFYLCASRLQGNTGELFFGEGSRLTVL.

The rearrangement links TRBV6-5 to TRBJ1-5, with a weak D call TRBD1 (6 bases). This CDR3 region has 13 residues. V dropped 7 bases and J dropped 6 bases, with 13 bases sitting between them. CDR1 and CDR2 (germline): MNHEY, SVGAGI. The CDR3 DNA reads as TGTGCCAGCATGAGGGGGGGGACTCAGCCCCAGCATTTT. Its protein is CASMRGGTQPQHF.

This clone was detected once. This rearrangement joins TRBV18 to TRBJ2-7; weak D call: TRBD1 (8 bases). V lost 4 bases and J 1 base, leaving 17 bases between the germline ends. CDR3 length: 16 amino acids. Germline values: CDR1 KGHSH, CDR2 LQKENI. DNA of the CDR3: TGTGCCAGCTCACGACGACAGGGGAGGGAGTCCTACGAGCAGTACTTC. Protein: CASSRRQGRESYEQYF.

The chain uses TRBV28 and TRBJ2-7; D might be TRBD1 (6 bases). Germline values: CDR1 MDHEN, CDR2 SYDVKM. V lost 4 bases and J lost 4, with 17 bases in between. This CDR3 spans 15 amino acids. The CDR3 spells CASSSQDRHNYEQYF. In DNA, the CDR3 is TGTGCCAGCAGTTCCCAGGACAGACATAATTACGAGCAGTACTTC.

The rearrangement joins TRBV5-6 to TRBJ2-1; D is possibly TRBD1 (5 bases). Germline-derived CDR1 and CDR2 are SGHDT and YYEEEE. The V gene lost 0 bases and the J gene lost 5 bases, with 12 bases spanning the gap. CDR3 length: 15 amino acids. The CDR3 DNA follows: TGTGCCAGCAGCTTGGTTCATGGGGCGAACAATGAGCAGTTCTTC. Protein: CASSLVHGANNEQFF.

The chain uses TRBV29-1 and TRBJ1-3; a weak D match, TRBD1 (5 bases). The germline V and J ends were trimmed by 1 base and 0 bases, with 10 bases remaining between them. CDR1 is SQVTM and CDR2 is ANQGSEA in the germline V gene. The CDR3 length is 15 residues. The CDR3 sequence: CSVEGGDLSGNTIYF. Here the CDR3 DNA reads TGCAGCGTTGAAGGGGGGGACCTCTCTGGAAACACCATATATTTT.

In this sample, this clone turned up a few times. The chain combines TRBV5-1 with TRBJ2-7, with 10 bases aligning to TRBD1. Germline-derived CDR1 and CDR2 are SGHRS and YFSETQ. With 0 bases clipped from V and 6 bases from J, the junction kept 3 bases outside the gene matches. This CDR3 has 14 amino acids. CDR3 in amino acids: CASSLGDRGTEQYF. CDR3 in DNA: TGCGCCAGCAGCTTGGGGGACAGGGGTACCGAGCAGTACTTC.